This is a list of T cell receptor beta chains from one sample in a study of radiotherapy plus CTLA-4 blockade in lung cancer. Data came from immunoSEQ multiplex PCR; TCRdb stores just in-frame clones and leaves some out. The sample contains about 100,000 clones, roughly 85% of which appear only once. Material: peripheral blood, obtained from a patient treated with radiotherapy plus ipilimumab. These receptors were taken from a human donor with non-small cell lung cancer who had stable disease on radiotherapy plus ipilimumab. Each CDR3 is given with its conserved first and last residue. The order of the fields is clone size, D gene, J gene, V gene, CDR3 DNA, CDR3 protein. The D gene is left open where the match is weak. Clone size is given for some rows only: seen once, a few or many times, or a class if the clone is expanded.

>NA|TRBD1|TRBJ1-4|TRBV18
TGTGCCAGCTCACCAGAACAAGCTCGCGGACAGGGGGGCGGAAAACTGTTTTTT
CASSPEQARGQGGGKLFF
>NA|NA|TRBJ1-4|TRBV7-9
TGTGCCAGCAGCTTAGAGCCCGGGACAAAAGGGAAACTGTTTTTT
CASSLEPGTKGKLFF
>NA|TRBD1|TRBJ2-7|TRBV19
TGTGCCAGTAGGGGACAGGGGGCCTACGAGCAGTACTTC
CASRGQGAYEQYF
>NA|NA|TRBJ1-2|TRBV11-2
TGTGCCAGCAGCTTAGAGCCAGGGGTCTACTATGGCTACACCTTC
CASSLEPGVYYGYTF
>NA|TRBD2|TRBJ2-7|TRBV2
TGTGCCAGCACTATGCGGGAGGGCTTCTCCTACGAGCAGTACTTC
CASTMREGFSYEQYF
>NA|NA|TRBJ2-3|TRBV5-6
TGTGCCAGCAGCTTGGGCAGATTTATGCTCACAGATACGCAGTATTTT
CASSLGRFMLTDTQYF
>NA|NA|TRBJ2-3|TRBV2
TGTGCCAGCGGGGGAGATACGCAGTATTTT
CASGGDTQYF
>NA|NA|TRBJ2-5|TRBV5-4
TGTGCCAGCAGCCTCAGCCCAGGGGGGGTAGAGACCCAGTACTTC
CASSLSPGGVETQYF
>NA|NA|TRBJ2-6|TRBV7-9
TGTGCCAGCAGTGGCCTGGGTCCTGGGGCCAACGTCCTGACTTTC
CASSGLGPGANVLTF
>NA|NA|TRBJ2-6|TRBV11-2
TGTGCCAGCAGCTTAGGGACTTTCGCCAACGTCCTGACTTTC
CASSLGTFANVLTF
>NA|NA|TRBJ2-3|TRBV6-5
TGTGCCAGCAGTTACGACAGCACAGATACGCAGTATTTT
CASSYDSTDTQYF
>NA|TRBD1|TRBJ1-2|TRBV13
TGTGCCAGCGGACAGGGGAATGGCTACACCTTC
CASGQGNGYTF
>NA|NA|TRBJ2-3|TRBV28
TGTGCCAGCAGTTCCCCTCCAGATACGCAGTATTTT
CASSSPPDTQYF
>NA|NA|TRBJ2-2|TRBV11-2
TGTGCCAGCAGCTTACAAATCGGCGGCACCGGGGAGCTGTTTTTT
CASSLQIGGTGELFF
>NA|NA|TRBJ1-2|TRBV5-4
TGTGCCAGCAGCTTGGCCGGTAGGATCGGCTATGGCTACACCTTC
CASSLAGRIGYGYTF
>few|NA|TRBJ2-7|TRBV7-9
TGTGCCAGCAGCTTAGTCTTCGGACTCCCGGGAGGCGGGGGCTCCTACTTC
CASSLVFGLPGGGGSYF
>once|TRBD2|TRBJ2-7|TRBV30
TGTGCGCGGGGGACGGGCAGGTCGGGCGAGCAGTACTTC
CARGTGRSGEQYF
>NA|NA|TRBJ1-5|TRBV7-6
TGTGCCAGCAGCAGTGGGAGCAATCAGCCCCAGCATTTT
CASSSGSNQPQHF
>NA|NA|TRBJ1-6|TRBV5-6
TGTGCCAGCAGCGCGGTACAGGCTCCCTATAATTCACCCCTCCACTTT
CASSAVQAPYNSPLHF
>NA|NA|TRBJ2-7|TRBV28
TGTGCCAGCATCAAAAGGGGGGTCTCCTACGAGCAGTACTTC
CASIKRGVSYEQYF
>NA|NA|TRBJ1-2|TRBV27
TGTGCCAGCAGTTTTGACCCTGGAGCTAACTATGGCTACACCTTC
CASSFDPGANYGYTF
>NA|NA|TRBJ1-2|TRBV18
TGTGCCAGCTCACCCAGTCATGGCTACACCTTC
CASSPSHGYTF
>NA|NA|TRBJ1-1|TRBV29-1
TGCAGCGCCCTCCCCCAGGGGAACACTGAAGCTTTCTTT
CSALPQGNTEAFF
>NA|TRBD1|TRBJ1-2|TRBV5-4
TGTGCCAGCAGCTTGGAGGGGGCAGGCACTAACTATGGCTACACCTTC
CASSLEGAGTNYGYTF
>many|NA|TRBJ2-7|TRBV5-1
TGCGCCAGCAGCTTGACAGGGAACTACGAGCAGTACTTC
CASSLTGNYEQYF
>NA|NA|TRBJ2-2|TRBV27
TGTGCCAGCAGATGGGTTGCCGGCGGGGAGCTGTTTTTT
CASRWVAGGELFF
>NA|TRBD2|TRBJ2-3|TRBV5-1
TGCGCCAGCAGTAGACTAGCGGACCTCAAGGATACGCAGTATTTT
CASSRLADLKDTQYF
>NA|TRBD2|TRBJ2-5|TRBV7-3
TGTGCCAGCAGCGCTAGCGGGAGAGGGGAGACCCAGTACTTC
CASSASGRGETQYF
>NA|NA|TRBJ1-1|TRBV10-1
TGCGCCAGCCAGCGAAGTTGGAACACTGAAGCTTTCTTT
CASQRSWNTEAFF